This TCR beta chain was recovered during a study of glioma-infiltrating T cells. TCR alpha and beta CDR3 regions were amplified from RNA using iRepertoire nested multiplex PCR. TCRdb used MiXCR to reprocess the multiplex PCR reads, holding one entry per CDR3 protein. The data show about 380,000 distinct CDR3 sequences, 41% seen once. This clonotype was counted a few times. This TCR was recovered from a human donor with low-grade glioma or glioblastoma, undergoing nonglioma brain surgery, or in good health (not recorded which). The specimen was glioma tissue, nonneoplastic brain tissue, or PBMCs (not recorded which).

CDR3 in amino acids: CSAHRSENEKLFF. The CDR3 nucleotides are TGCAGTGCTCACAGGTCGGAGAATGAAAAACTGTTTTTT. The V call is TRBV20-1, the J call TRBJ1-4, with D tentatively TRBD1 (5 bases). The V end lost 5 bases, the J end lost 5 bases, and 12 bases lay between the germline ends. Germline V CDR1 and CDR2: DFQATT, SNEGSKA (reference sequence). This CDR3 is 13 amino acids long.